These 23 T cell receptor beta chains were all obtained from the same sample, sequenced in a study of T cells after yellow fever vaccination. MiXCR, run by TCRdb on the 5' RACE reads, gives a single entry per CDR3 protein. The sample includes about 360,000 distinct CDR3 sequences, approximately 6% of them seen just once. The sequences come from PBMCs, collected 5 days after the yellow fever booster vaccination. The source is a man aged 25-45 years who received the YFV17D yellow fever vaccine.

A note on this clonotype: This could be a read error, since a much larger clone is one nucleotide away. The chain recombines TRBV5-4 with TRBJ2-2; D uncertain. The CDR3 is made up of 14 amino acids. Germline V gives CDR1 SGHNT, CDR2 YYREEE (reference sequence). Trimming cost V 2 bases and J 3 bases, with 8 bases left between them. CDR3 sequence (DNA): TGTGCCAGCAGCTTTGAGAGAGACACCGGGGAGCTGTTTTTT. Its translation is CASSFERDTGELFF.

This clonotype was counted a few times. This chain connects TRBV12-3 or TRBV12-4 to TRBJ2-2; D perhaps matches TRBD2 (6 bases). The CDR3 extends over 13 amino acids. The V end lost 2 bases, the J end lost 9 bases, and 10 bases lay between the germline ends. This CDR3 is CASSLREARELFF. CDR3 nucleotides: TGTGCCAGCAGTTTAAGGGAGGCTAGGGAGCTGTTTTTT.

This clonotype was found many times. The chain employs TRBV5-1 and TRBJ2-5, with D hard to call. Trimming took 1 base from V and 7 from J, leaving 14 bases between them. This CDR3 spans 14 amino acids. CDR1 is SGHRS, CDR2 YFSETQ, per germline. This CDR3 is CASSLTVLVGTQYF. CDR3 nucleotides: TGCGCCAGCAGCTTGACCGTCTTAGTTGGGACCCAGTACTTC.

This clonotype has a count of ten or more. The chain joins TRBV12-3 or TRBV12-4 to TRBJ2-6, with unresolved D. This CDR3 is built from 13 residues. The V gene lost 6 bases and the J gene lost 1 base, with 4 bases spanning the gap. The CDR3 loop is CASSRSGANVLTF. The CDR3 DNA is TGTGCCAGCAGCCGGTCTGGGGCCAACGTCCTGACTTTC.

J is TRBJ2-1 and V is TRBV28; the match to TRBD1 covers 7 bases. In germline, CDR1 is MDHEN, CDR2 SYDVKM. This CDR3 has 14 residues. J was trimmed by 6 bases and V by 3 bases; bases with no gene match: 5. As DNA, the CDR3 is TGTGCCAGCAGTTTCGACAGGGTAACCAATGAGCAGTTCTTC. As protein: CASSFDRVTNEQFF.

The V and J genes are TRBV29-1 and TRBJ2-1; 8 nucleotides match TRBD2. The CDR3 sequence is 15 residues long. Looked up from germline, CDR1 is SQVTM and CDR2 is ANQGSEA. V dropped 6 bases and J dropped 2; count of bases not matched to a gene: 9. The CDR3 nucleotides are TGCAGCGTCTGTGGACTAGCCGATACCTACAATGAGCAGTTCTTC. It encodes CSVCGLADTYNEQFF.

The genes are TRBV5-4 and TRBJ2-7; D ambiguous. V lost 2 bases and J lost 6, with 9 bases in between. Germline V gene lookup returns CDR1 SGHNT and CDR2 YYREEE (reference sequence). The CDR3 is 12 amino acids. The CDR3 sequence is CASSFDLGEQYF. The CDR3 nucleotides read TGTGCCAGCAGCTTCGACCTCGGCGAGCAGTACTTC. The whole variable domain, remainder taken from reference TRBV5-4 and TRBJ2-7, is ETGVTQSPTHLIKTRGQQVTLRCSSQSGHNTVSWYQQALGQGPQFIFQYYREEENGRGNFPPRFSGLQFPNYSSELNVNALELDDSALYLCASSFDLGEQYFGPGTRLTVT.

This rearrangement joins TRBV19 to TRBJ1-5; TRBD1 matches at 10 bases. V dropped 5 bases and J dropped 4; count of bases not matched to a gene: 8. CDR3 length: 16 residues. Germline-derived CDR1 and CDR2 are LNHDA and SQIVND (reference sequence). CDR3 in DNA: TGTGCCAGTAGTGCCCAGGACAGGGGGACGAATCAGCCCCAGCATTTT. Translated: CASSAQDRGTNQPQHF.

This chain connects TRBV12-3 or TRBV12-4 to TRBJ2-6, with 13 positions matching TRBD2. The CDR3 is 17 amino acids. Trimming cost V 6 bases and J 4 bases; bases outside gene matches: 6. CDR3 protein: CASSGLAGVTGANVLTF. CDR3 sequence (DNA): TGTGCCAGCAGCGGACTAGCGGGAGTCACAGGGGCCAACGTCCTGACTTTC.

This clonotype occurred a few times. J is TRBJ2-1 and V is TRBV5-5; tentative D call: TRBD1 (5 bases). Trimming removed 6 bases from V and 10 bases from J, with 26 bases in between. Germline CDR1 SGHKS, CDR2 YYEKEE (reference sequence). The CDR3 spans 16 residues. The CDR3 nucleotides read TGTGCCAGCACCGTCACGGCCAGGGCCTCGCCCGCGGAGCAGTTCTTC. It yields the protein CASTVTARASPAEQFF.

This clonotype was counted only a few times. The chain is built from TRBV7-2 and TRBJ2-7; D is unresolved. V was trimmed by 1 base and J by 6 bases, leaving 13 bases between them. This CDR3 comprises 14 residues. From germline, CDR1 is SGHTA and CDR2 FQGNSA. CDR3 sequence reads: CASSLGWGRVEQYF. The CDR3, as DNA: TGTGCCAGCAGCTTAGGCTGGGGTCGGGTCGAGCAGTACTTC.

This clonotype was picked up a small number of times. The chain combines TRBV21-1 with TRBJ2-7; the table's TRBD1 call for D was not verified on the DNA. TRBV21-1 is shown as a pseudogene. The CDR3 extends over 15 amino acids. The CDR3 nucleotides are TGTGCCAGCAGCAAACAGGGGTCCCTCTCCTACGAGCAGTACTTC. It is translated as CASSKQGSLSYEQYF.

CDR3 nucleotides: TGTGCCAGCAGCCGCGTTGCGGGAAAAAACTCCTACGAGCAGTACTTC. It yields the protein CASSRVAGKNSYEQYF. V usage is TRBV11-1 and J usage is TRBJ2-7; D is perhaps TRBD2 (6 bases). Germline loops: CDR1 SGHAT, CDR2 FQDESV (reference sequence). V was shortened by 5 bases and J by 0 bases, with 17 bases between the two germline ends. The CDR3 contains 16 residues.

This clonotype was seen only a few times. The chain carries TRBV2 and TRBJ2-7, with 10 nucleotides matching TRBD2. The CDR3 has 15 amino acids. Germline V gene lookup returns CDR1 SNHLY and CDR2 FYNNEI. V lost 3 bases and J lost 1; bases outside the gene matches: 3. The CDR3 region has the DNA TGTGCCAGCAGTGACGCAGCGGGAGGGTCCTACGAGCAGTACTTC. Translating it yields CASSDAAGGSYEQYF.

The rearrangement joins TRBV2 to TRBJ2-2; 10 bases map to TRBD1. Germline assignment: CDR1 SNHLY and CDR2 FYNNEI. The CDR3 has 16 amino acids. Unmatched junction bases numbered 9, after V lost 6 bases and J lost 5 bases. The CDR3 here is CASSPDRGRGTGELFF. In nucleotides, the CDR3 is TGTGCCAGCAGCCCCGACAGGGGGCGAGGTACCGGGGAGCTGTTTTTT.

The genes are TRBV9 and TRBJ2-2, with a tentative D call TRBD2 (5 bases). The CDR3 has 15 residues. Trimming left V 1 base short and J 1 base short, with 8 bases between. Germline CDR1 and CDR2: SGDLS and YYNGEE. CDR3 loop: CASSVSSGNTGELFF. CDR3 in DNA: TGTGCCAGCAGCGTATCCAGCGGGAACACCGGGGAGCTGTTTTTT.

This clonotype has just a few counts. The chain is built from TRBV7-2 and TRBJ2-3; 9 bases line up with TRBD2. CDR3 length: 16 amino acids. The trim removed 5 bases at V and 3 bases at J, leaving 9 bases unmatched. The germline V gene encodes CDR1 SGHTA and CDR2 FQGNSA. The CDR3 sequence is CASSRIPGLATDTQYF. The CDR3 DNA reads as TGTGCCAGCAGCCGAATACCGGGACTAGCAACAGATACGCAGTATTTT.

This chain uses TRBV9 with TRBJ1-4, with D possibly matching TRBD1 (5 bases). This CDR3 has 15 amino acids. CDR1 is SGDLS, CDR2 YYNGEE, per germline. Trimming removed 0 bases from V and 4 bases from J, with 10 bases in between. DNA for the CDR3: TGTGCCAGCAGCGTAGAAGCAGGGATTAATGAAAAACTGTTTTTT. Encoded protein: CASSVEAGINEKLFF.

This clonotype has at least ten counts. The rearrangement links TRBV5-6 to TRBJ1-1; D is unclear. Germline V gene data show CDR1 as SGHDT and CDR2 as YYEEEE. This CDR3 is built from 15 residues. V lost 2 bases to trimming and J lost 2 bases, with 13 bases between them. This CDR3 is CASSFVAHRNTEAFF. CDR3 sequence (DNA): TGTGCCAGCAGCTTTGTTGCGCATCGTAACACTGAAGCTTTCTTT. Combining the CDR3 with reference TRBV5-6 and TRBJ1-1 gives the whole variable domain DAGVTQSPTHLIKTRGQQVTLRCSPKSGHDTVSWYQQALGQGPQFIFQYYEEEERQRGNFPDRFSGHQFPNYSSELNVNALLLGDSALYLCASSFVAHRNTEAFFGQGTRLTVV.

This clonotype has only a few counts. The V gene is TRBV20-1, the J gene TRBJ2-6; tentative D call: TRBD1 (6 bases). The CDR3 length is 15 residues. CDR1 DFQATT and CDR2 SNEGSKA come from the germline V gene (reference sequence). The germline V and J ends were trimmed by 3 bases and 0 bases, with 9 bases remaining between them. This CDR3 is CSARDSDSGANVLTF. For the CDR3, the DNA is TGCAGTGCTAGGGACAGCGACTCTGGGGCCAACGTCCTGACTTTC.

V usage is TRBV6-1 and J usage is TRBJ2-5; no firm D call. The germline gives CDR1 MNHNS, CDR2 SASEGT. The V end was cut by 6 bases, the J end by 2 bases, with 19 bases between. The CDR3 contains 16 residues. The CDR3 protein is CASSPTRGRPQETQYF. CDR3 DNA sequence: TGTGCCAGCAGCCCGACTCGAGGCCGGCCTCAAGAGACCCAGTACTTC.

This sequence joins TRBV12-3 or TRBV12-4 and TRBJ2-6; D might be TRBD1 (6 bases). The CDR3 runs 15 residues. The ends were cut back, 3 bases at V and 3 bases at J, with 9 bases in the middle. The chain's CDR3 is CASSFWGRGANVLTF. The CDR3 coding sequence is TGTGCCAGCAGTTTCTGGGGGCGTGGGGCCAACGTCCTGACTTTC.

This clonotype was seen ten or more times. The chain joins TRBV7-9 to TRBJ2-3; D call uncertain. V lost 5 bases to trimming and J lost 4 bases, with 4 bases between them. From germline, CDR1 is SEHNR and CDR2 FQNEAQ (reference sequence). The CDR3 consists of 11 residues. DNA for the CDR3: TGTGCCAGCAGCGGTTCAGATACGCAGTATTTT. Protein sequence: CASSGSDTQYF.